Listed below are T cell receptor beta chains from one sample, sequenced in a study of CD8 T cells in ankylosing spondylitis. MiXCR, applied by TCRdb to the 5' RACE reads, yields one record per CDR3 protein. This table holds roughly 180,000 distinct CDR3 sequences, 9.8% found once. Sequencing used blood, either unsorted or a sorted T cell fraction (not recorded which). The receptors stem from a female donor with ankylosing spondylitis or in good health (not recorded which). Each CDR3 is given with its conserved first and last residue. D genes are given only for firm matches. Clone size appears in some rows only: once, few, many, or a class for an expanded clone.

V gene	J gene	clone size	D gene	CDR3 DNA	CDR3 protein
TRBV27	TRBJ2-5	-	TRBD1	TGTGCCAGCAGTCCCGACAGGGGAGAGACCCAGTACTTC	CASSPDRGETQYF
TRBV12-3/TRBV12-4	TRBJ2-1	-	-	TGTGCCAGCACCCTGGCCGATGAGCAGTTCTTC	CASTLADEQFF
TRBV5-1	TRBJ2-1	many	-	TGCGCCAGCAGCCCGTATTACAATGAGCAGTTCTTC	CASSPYYNEQFF
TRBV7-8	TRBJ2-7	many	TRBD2	TGTGCCAGCAGCTTAGAACTAGCGAGCTTCTACGAGCAGTACTTC	CASSLELASFYEQYF
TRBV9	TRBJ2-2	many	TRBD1	TGTGCCAGCAGCATTCCGGGACAGGGGGCGCCGAACACCGGGGAGCTGTTTTTT	CASSIPGQGAPNTGELFF
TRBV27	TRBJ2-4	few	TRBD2	TGTGCCAGCAGTTTGACTAGCGGGAGTTACATTCAGTACTTC	CASSLTSGSYIQYF
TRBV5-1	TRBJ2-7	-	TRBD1	TGCGCCAGCAGCCAGCTGGACAGGGAAATCGACGAGCAGTACTTC	CASSQLDREIDEQYF
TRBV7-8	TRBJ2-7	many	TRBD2	TGTGCCAGCAGCATAACGGGACTAGCGACCGAGCAGTACTTC	CASSITGLATEQYF
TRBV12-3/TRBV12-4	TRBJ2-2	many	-	TGTGCCAGCAGCCTAGGGGGGGGGACCGGGGAGCTGTTTTTT	CASSLGGGTGELFF
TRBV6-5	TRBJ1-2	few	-	TGTGCCAGCAGCTCCTTACTGTATGGCTACACCTTC	CASSSLLYGYTF
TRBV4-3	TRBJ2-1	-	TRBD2	TGCGCCAGCAGCCAGGGACTAGCGGGAGGGCATGAGCAGTTCTTC	CASSQGLAGGHEQFF
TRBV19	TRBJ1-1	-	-	TGTGCCAGTGCATGGAAGGTCAACACTGAAGCTTTCTTT	CASAWKVNTEAFF
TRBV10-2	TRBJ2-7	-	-	TGCGCCAGCAGTGTAGGGCCCCGGGACTCCTTCTCCTACGAGCAGTACTTC	CASSVGPRDSFSYEQYF
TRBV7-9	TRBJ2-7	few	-	TGTGCCAGCAGCTTAGAAGGGGCGTACTACGAGCAGTACTTC	CASSLEGAYYEQYF
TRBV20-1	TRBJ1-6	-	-	TGCAGTGCTAGAGAGGGGAGCTCCTATAATTCACCCCTCCACTTT	CSAREGSSYNSPLHF
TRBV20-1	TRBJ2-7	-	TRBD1	TGCAGTGCTAGAGTTAGGACAGGCGCCACCTACGAGCAGTACTTC	CSARVRTGATYEQYF
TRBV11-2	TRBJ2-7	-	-	TGTGCCAGCAGCTTTAGGGGGAGGGGCGGGGAATACGACGAGCAGTACTTC	CASSFRGRGGEYDEQYF
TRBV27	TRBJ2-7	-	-	TGTGCCAGCAGTGGACTCAGCTCCTACGAGCAGTACTTC	CASSGLSSYEQYF
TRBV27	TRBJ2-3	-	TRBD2	TGTGCCAGCACCGCATCCGGGACTAGCGGCGATACGCAGTATTTT	CASTASGTSGDTQYF
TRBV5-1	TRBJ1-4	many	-	TGCGCCAGCAGCTCGAGTGGGACTAATGAAAAACTGTTTTTT	CASSSSGTNEKLFF
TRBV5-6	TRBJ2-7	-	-	TGTGCCAGCAGCTTGCAGGGTTCGGACTACGAGCAGTACTTC	CASSLQGSDYEQYF
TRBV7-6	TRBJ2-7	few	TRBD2	TGTGCCAGCAGCTTAGCCGTTAGCGGGGTTTTCTCCTACGAGCAGTACTTC	CASSLAVSGVFSYEQYF
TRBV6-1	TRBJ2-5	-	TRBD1	TGTGCCAGCAGTCGACAGGGATGGGAGACCCAGTACTTC	CASSRQGWETQYF
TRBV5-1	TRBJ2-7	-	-	TGCGCCAGCAGAGAGGCGGGGACCTACGAGCAGTACTTC	CASREAGTYEQYF
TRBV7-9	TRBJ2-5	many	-	TGTGCCAGCAGCTTACAGCGCCAAGAGACCCAGTACTTC	CASSLQRQETQYF
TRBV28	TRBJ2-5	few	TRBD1	TGTGCCAGCAGTTTGCTCCCGGACAGGGGCAGATCGGAGACCCAGTACTTC	CASSLLPDRGRSETQYF
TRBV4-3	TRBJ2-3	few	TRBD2	TGCGCCAGCAGCCAAGGGGGGAGGGCCGGAGATACGCAGTATTTT	CASSQGGRAGDTQYF
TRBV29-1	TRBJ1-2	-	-	TGCAGCGCACTGGACAGTTCCCCCATTAGCTACACCTTC	CSALDSSPISYTF
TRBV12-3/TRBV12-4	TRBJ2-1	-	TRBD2	TGTGCCAGCAGTTTCACGACTAGCCTAGGGAATGAGCAGTTCTTC	CASSFTTSLGNEQFF
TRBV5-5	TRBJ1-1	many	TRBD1	TGTGCCAGCAGCTTCACAGGGGCGGTTTTCTTT	CASSFTGAVFF
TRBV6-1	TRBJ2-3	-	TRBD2	TGTGCCAGCAGCGGGTTGACTAGCGGGACTGCCTCAGATACGCAGTATTTT	CASSGLTSGTASDTQYF
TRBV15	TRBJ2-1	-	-	TGTGCCACCAGCATAGACGCTCGGATCTACAATGAGCAGTTCTTC	CATSIDARIYNEQFF
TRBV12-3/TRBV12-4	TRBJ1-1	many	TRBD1	TGTGCCAGCCTACCTACGAATCAGGGGGCGAGTACTGATGAAGCTTTCTTT	CASLPTNQGASTDEAFF
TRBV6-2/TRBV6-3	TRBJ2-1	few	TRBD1	TGTGCCATCGGGACAGGGGGTTCCAATGAGCAGTTCTTC	CAIGTGGSNEQFF
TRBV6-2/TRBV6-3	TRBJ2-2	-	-	TGTGCCAGCAGTTACTCACTCCGGGACCTGAACACCGGGGAGCTGTTTTTT	CASSYSLRDLNTGELFF
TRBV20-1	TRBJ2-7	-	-	TGCAGTGCTAGAGTTGCGGACTCCTACGAGCAGTACTTC	CSARVADSYEQYF
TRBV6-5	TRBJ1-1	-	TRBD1	TGTGCCAGCAGTTACAGGACAGGGAGTCGGGGAACTGAAGCTTTCTTT	CASSYRTGSRGTEAFF
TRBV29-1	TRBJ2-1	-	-	TGCAGCGTTGAAAAGAGTCAGTCGAGCTCCTACAATGAGCAGTTCTTC	CSVEKSQSSSYNEQFF
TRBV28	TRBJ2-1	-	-	TGTGCCAGCAGTTTACAGGGGAGATCCTACAATGAGCAGTTCTTC	CASSLQGRSYNEQFF
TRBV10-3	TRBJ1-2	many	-	TGTGCCACCCGGGTTGCCTATGGCTACACCTTC	CATRVAYGYTF
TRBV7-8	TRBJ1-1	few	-	TGTGCCAGCAGCTTACCAGTAAACACTGAAGCTTTCTTT	CASSLPVNTEAFF
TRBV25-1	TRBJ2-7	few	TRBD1	TGTGCCAGCAGTCAGGGGGCCTACGAGCAGTACTTC	CASSQGAYEQYF
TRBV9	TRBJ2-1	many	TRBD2	TGTGCCAGCAGCGAGACTAGCGGGAGGGTGAATGAGCAGTTCTTC	CASSETSGRVNEQFF
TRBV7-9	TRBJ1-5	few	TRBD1	TGTGCCAGCAGCCCGGACAGGGCCAAGGGCCAGCCCCAGCATTTT	CASSPDRAKGQPQHF
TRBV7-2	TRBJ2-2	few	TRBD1	TGTGCCAGCAGCTCCCGAGGGAGACAGGGGGCCGGGGAGCTGTTTTTT	CASSSRGRQGAGELFF
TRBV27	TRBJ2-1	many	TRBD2	TGTGCCAGCAGCTTTTCTAGCGGGAGGGTACCGTGGGATGAGCAGTTCTTC	CASSFSSGRVPWDEQFF
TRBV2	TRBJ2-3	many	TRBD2	TGTGCCAGCAGTATCTTAGCGGGAGTGAAAACAGATACGCAGTATTTT	CASSILAGVKTDTQYF
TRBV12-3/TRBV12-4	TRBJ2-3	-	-	TGTGCCAGCAGTCCCCCGGGCCGGTTGGACGGGGATACGCAGTATTTT	CASSPPGRLDGDTQYF
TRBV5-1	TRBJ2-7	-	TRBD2	TGCGCCAGCAGCTTGGCCGCGGCGGGAGAAGCCTACGAGCAGTACTTC	CASSLAAAGEAYEQYF
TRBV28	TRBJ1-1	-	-	TGTGCCAGCACCCTCCCGTACAGGGATGAAGCTTTCTTT	CASTLPYRDEAFF